The 26 T cell receptor beta chains listed next were all sequenced from one sample in a study of CD8+CD57+ T cells in acquired aplastic anemia. Genomic DNA templated the TCR beta VDJ and CDR3 profiling. TCRdb used MiXCR to reprocess the reads, holding one entry per CDR3 protein. This table holds approximately 160,000 distinct CDR3 sequences, roughly 45% found once. Sequenced patients had shown CD8+CD57+ cell expansion by flow cytometry. The sample consisted of sorted CD4+, CD8+, or CD8+CD57+ T cells (not recorded which) from PBMCs. The receptors originated from a human donor with aplastic anemia.

This clonotype was detected many times. The chain combines TRBV12-3 or TRBV12-4 with TRBJ2-5; TRBD1 is a possible D gene (5 bases). The CDR3 sequence is 12 residues long. V was pared by 6 bases and J by 2 bases, with 7 bases between. The CDR3 region has the DNA TGTGCCAGCAGCCGGACACAAGAGACCCAGTACTTC. It translates to CASSRTQETQYF.

V is TRBV10-3 and J is TRBJ2-3; no definite D call. This CDR3 region has 12 residues. The germline V gene encodes CDR1 ENHRY and CDR2 SYGVKD. Trimming shortened V by 6 bases and J by 6 bases, and 10 bases separated the two germline ends. The CDR3: CAISDRLDTQYF. Here the CDR3 DNA reads TGTGCCATCAGCGATAGGTTGGATACGCAGTATTTT.

This clonotype is deemed medium-sized. This chain links TRBV15 with TRBJ2-7; D gene ambiguous. There are 12 residues in the CDR3. Trimming pared 0 bases from V and 2 bases from J, leaving 2 bases between. Germline V gene sequence: CDR1 LNHNV, CDR2 YYDKDF (reference sequence). CDR3 DNA sequence: TGTGCCACCAGCAGAGATACCTACGAGCAGTACGTC. Its protein is CATSRDTYEQYV.

Many counts were recorded for this clonotype. This chain links TRBV4-1 with TRBJ1-5; D remains ambiguous. Germline V gene sequence: CDR1 MGHRA, CDR2 YSYEKL. V lost 1 base and J 1 base, leaving 5 bases between the germline ends. CDR3 size: 14 residues. The CDR3 nucleotides read TGCGCCAGCAGCCAAGTTGGCAGCAATCAGCCCCAGCATTTT. Translated: CASSQVGSNQPQHF.

This chain links TRBV15 with TRBJ2-7; 12 nucleotides line up with TRBD2. The CDR3 has 16 amino acids. The V and J ends lost 3 bases and 1 base, in that order; junction bases with no gene match: 4. CDR1 and CDR2 (germline): LNHNV, YYDKDF (reference sequence). This CDR3 reads CATSSPGLAGSYEQYF. For the CDR3, the DNA is TGTGCCACCAGCAGCCCTGGACTAGCGGGATCCTACGAGCAGTACTTC.

This chain links TRBV15 with TRBJ1-2; TRBD1 matches at 10 bases. The ends lost 5 bases at V and 8 bases at J; junction bases unmatched: 8. This CDR3 region has 14 residues. CDR1 LNHNV and CDR2 YYDKDF come from the germline V gene (reference sequence). The CDR3 sequence is CATSGQGQGGGYTF. As DNA, the CDR3 is TGTGCCACCAGCGGCCAAGGACAGGGGGGCGGCTACACCTTC.

In its sample, this clonotype was seen many times. The J gene is TRBJ2-3, the V gene TRBV12-3 or TRBV12-4; 9 nucleotides match TRBD2. V gave up 6 bases and J gave up 1 base; unmatched junction bases: 5. The CDR3 is made up of 15 amino acids. The CDR3 DNA follows: TGTGCCAGCAGCCTAGCGGGGAGTGGCACAGATACGCAGTATTTT. This codes for CASSLAGSGTDTQYF.

This clonotype has ten or more counts. The V call is TRBV6-1, the J call TRBJ1-3; no firm D call. CDR3 length: 13 amino acids. Germline-derived CDR1 and CDR2 are MNHNS and SASEGT. Trimming took off 8 bases at V and 0 bases at J, with 8 bases between the two ends. CDR3 in amino acids: CASVVSSGNTIYF. Written as DNA, the CDR3 is TGTGCCAGCGTTGTGAGCTCTGGAAACACCATATATTTT.

The chain joins TRBV7-2 to TRBJ1-1, with D possibly being TRBD1 (6 bases). Germline CDR1 reads SGHTA; CDR2 reads FQGNSA. The CDR3 loop spans 15 amino acids. V was pared by 4 bases and J by 1 base, with 13 bases between. CDR3 sequence: CASSSYRERNTEAFF. In DNA form, the CDR3 reads TGTGCCAGCAGCTCGTACAGGGAGCGGAACACTGAAGCTTTCTTT. The whole variable domain, remainder taken from reference TRBV7-2 and TRBJ1-1, is GAGVSQSPSNKVTEKGKDVELRCDPISGHTALYWYRQSLGQGLEFLIYFQGNSAPDKSGLPSDRFSAERTGGSVSTLTIQRTQQEDSAVYLCASSSYRERNTEAFFGQGTRLTVV.

This clonotype was recorded at least ten times. The chain has TRBV6-1 and TRBJ2-3, with 8 bases lining up with TRBD1. The CDR3 sequence is 15 residues long. Germline trimming cut 6 bases from V and 0 bases from J; bases unmatched to any gene: 5. CDR1 and CDR2 (germline): MNHNS, SASEGT. The CDR3 loop is CASRRDRTSTDTQYF. DNA for the CDR3: TGTGCCAGCAGAAGGGACAGGACCAGCACAGATACGCAGTATTTT.

Only a few counts were recorded for this clonotype. This chain connects TRBV10-3 to TRBJ1-2; D is undetermined. The CDR3 loop spans 11 amino acids. V was trimmed by 0 bases and J by 5 bases, leaving 1 base between them. Germline loops: CDR1 ENHRY, CDR2 SYGVKD. The CDR3 DNA sequence: TGTGCCATCAGTGAGTCTTATGGCTACACCTTC. Protein: CAISESYGYTF.

This clonotype was seen many times. J is TRBJ2-3 and V is TRBV2; D possibly matches TRBD1 or TRBD2 (5 bases each). This CDR3 contains 14 residues. With 7 bases removed from V and 0 bases from J, the gap between germline ends came to 11 bases. Per the germline V gene, CDR1 is SNHLY and CDR2 is FYNNEI. The chain's CDR3 is CASNRDGSTDTQYF. The CDR3 coding sequence is TGTGCCAGCAACCGGGACGGTAGCACAGATACGCAGTATTTT.

The chain uses TRBV11-2 and TRBJ2-3; 11 bases are shared with TRBD2. The CDR3 is 16 amino acids. Per the germline V gene, CDR1 is SGHAT and CDR2 is FQNNGV. V lost 4 bases and J lost 5; bases outside the gene matches: 8. The CDR3 coding sequence is TGTGCCAGCAGCTATTTAGGGGGGACTAGCGGAGATACGCAGTATTTT. As protein: CASSYLGGTSGDTQYF.

In this sample, this clonotype turned up a few times. The chain joins TRBV15 to TRBJ2-7; D gene ambiguous. The CDR3 contains 13 residues. Germline assignment: CDR1 LNHNV and CDR2 YYDKDF (reference sequence). The V end lost 1 base, the J end lost 5 bases, and 9 bases lay between the germline ends. As DNA, the CDR3 is TGTGCCACCAGCAGAGTTCCCGGCGACGAGCAGTACTTC. As protein: CATSRVPGDEQYF.

This chain uses TRBV20-1 with TRBJ2-7; 7 nucleotides line up with TRBD1. The V and J ends lost 6 bases and 0 bases, in that order; junction bases with no gene match: 5. CDR1 DFQATT and CDR2 SNEGSKA come from the germline V gene (reference sequence). This CDR3 is built from 13 residues. CDR3 in amino acids: CSATGTDSYEQYF. The CDR3 DNA sequence: TGCAGTGCAACCGGGACAGACTCCTACGAGCAGTACTTC.

The chain joins TRBV20-1 to TRBJ2-3, with D unresolved. Germline loops: CDR1 DFQATT, CDR2 SNEGSKA (reference sequence). The length of the CDR3 is 12 residues. V dropped 8 bases and J dropped 0 bases, with 9 bases sitting between them. The CDR3 nucleotides are TGCAGTAGCCTTGTTAGCACAGATACGCAGTATTTT. Translated, it gives CSSLVSTDTQYF.

This clonotype was seen repeatedly, ten times or more. The chain recombines TRBV7-2 with TRBJ2-7; 16 nucleotides match TRBD2. V lost 5 bases and J lost 7; bases outside the gene matches: 11. CDR3 length equals 17 residues. The germline V gene has CDR1 SGHTA and CDR2 FQGNSA. This chain's CDR3 is CASSRDGTSGGAGEQYF. The CDR3 DNA follows: TGTGCCAGCAGCCGAGACGGGACTAGCGGGGGGGCAGGGGAGCAGTACTTC.

On this clonotype: A much larger clonotype is one base distant, so this may be a read error. The CDR3 does not close with the conserved phenylalanine or tryptophan, likely indicating a read error. The chain links TRBV5-1 to TRBJ2-2; D is unresolved. This CDR3 spans 14 amino acids. The V and J ends lost 4 bases and 1 base respectively, with 8 bases between them. Germline CDR1 SGHRS, CDR2 YFSETQ. The DNA for the CDR3 is TGCGCCAGCAGCCCGGTTATGAACACCGGGGAGCTGTTTTCT. It encodes CASSPVMNTGELFS.

The sample holds many counts of this clonotype. The gene calls are TRBV20-1 and TRBJ2-5, with 10 bases matching TRBD1. The V and J ends lost 4 bases and 5 bases, in that order; junction bases with no gene match: 10. There are 15 residues in the CDR3. Germline CDR1 reads DFQATT; CDR2 reads SNEGSKA (reference sequence). The CDR3 DNA reads as TGCAGTGCTACCCAAATTGACAGGGGGCCGGAGACCCAGTACTTC. This gives the protein CSATQIDRGPETQYF.

The gene calls are TRBV7-6 and TRBJ2-1; D perhaps matches TRBD1 (5 bases). CDR1 and CDR2 (germline): SGHVS, FNYEAQ. The CDR3 totals 13 residues. V was trimmed by 2 bases and J by 7 bases, leaving 9 bases between them. This CDR3 is CASSLIGDNEQFF. The CDR3 DNA sequence: TGTGCCAGCAGCTTAATAGGGGATAATGAGCAGTTCTTC.

The rearrangement uses TRBV12-3 or TRBV12-4 and TRBJ1-5, with 7 nucleotides matching TRBD1. V dropped 5 bases and J dropped 5; count of bases not matched to a gene: 9. This CDR3 region has 15 residues. CDR3 protein: CASSQRDSGYQPQHF. The CDR3 bases are TGTGCCAGCAGTCAGCGGGACAGCGGTTATCAGCCCCAGCATTTT.

This clonotype has ten or more counts. The chain joins TRBV12-3 or TRBV12-4 to TRBJ1-2; tentatively, D is TRBD1 (6 bases). V was clipped by 7 bases and J by 6 bases, with 15 bases between them. The CDR3 is 13 residues long. The CDR3 reads CASNTRGGNGYTF. The CDR3 DNA follows: TGTGCCAGCAACACTCGAGGGGGAAATGGCTACACCTTC.

CDR3 DNA: TGTGCCAGCAGCCCAGCAGTAGTATCTGGGGCCAACGTCCTGACTTTC. As protein: CASSPAVVSGANVLTF. The chain couples TRBV7-6 to TRBJ2-6; unclear D gene. Trimming stripped 5 bases from V and 1 base from J, with 12 bases between. The CDR3 loop spans 16 amino acids. Germline CDR1 is SGHVS and CDR2 is FNYEAQ. The variable domain in full, with the rest retrieved from reference TRBV7-6 and TRBJ2-6, is GAGVSQSPRYKVTKRGQDVALRCDPISGHVSLYWYRQALGQGPEFLTYFNYEAQQDKSGLPNDRFSAERPEGSISTLTIQRTEQRDSAMYRCASSPAVVSGANVLTFGAGSRLTVL.

A remark on this clonotype: The junction shows a germline mismatch at one end, possibly a read error. This rearrangement joins TRBV5-1 to TRBJ1-1; tentative D call: TRBD1 (6 bases). In germline, CDR1 is SGHRS, CDR2 YFSETQ. The CDR3 totals 14 residues. The CDR3: CASGLTGQNTEAFF. CDR3 DNA: TGCGCCAGCGGCTTGACAGGACAGAACACTGAAGCTTTCTTT.

The chain is built from TRBV7-8 and TRBJ2-7; possibly TRBD1 or TRBD2 for D (6 bases each). The germline CDR1 and CDR2 sequences are SGHVS and FQNEAQ. This CDR3 region has 13 residues. The V and J ends lost 5 bases and 0 bases respectively, with 8 bases between them. CDR3 nucleotide sequence: TGTGCCAGCAGCGCGGGACACTCCTACGAGCAGTACTTC. Amino acids: CASSAGHSYEQYF.

Only a few counts were recorded for this clonotype. The chain joins TRBV18 to TRBJ2-1; D remains unclear. Germline V lookup: CDR1 KGHSH, CDR2 LQKENI. The CDR3 totals 15 residues. Trimming shortened V by 0 bases and J by 6 bases, and 12 bases separated the two germline ends. CDR3 loop: CASSPPTLVRNEQFF. The CDR3 DNA reads as TGTGCCAGCTCACCACCGACTCTCGTACGCAATGAGCAGTTCTTC.